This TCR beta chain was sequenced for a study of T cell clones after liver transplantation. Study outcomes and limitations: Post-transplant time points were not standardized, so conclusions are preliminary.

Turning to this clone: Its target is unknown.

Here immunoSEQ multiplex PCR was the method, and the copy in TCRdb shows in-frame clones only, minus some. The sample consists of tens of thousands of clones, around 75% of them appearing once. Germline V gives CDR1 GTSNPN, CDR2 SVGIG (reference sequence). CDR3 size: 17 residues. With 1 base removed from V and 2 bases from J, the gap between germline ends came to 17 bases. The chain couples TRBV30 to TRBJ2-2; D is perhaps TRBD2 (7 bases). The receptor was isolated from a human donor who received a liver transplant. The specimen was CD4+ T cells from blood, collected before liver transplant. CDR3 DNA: TGTGCCTGGAGTGCCTTTGGGGGGGGCAGTAACACCGGGGAGCTGTTTTTT. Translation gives CAWSAFGGGSNTGELFF.